Sequencing of this T cell receptor beta chain was carried out in a study of CD8 T cells in ankylosing spondylitis. Broader study findings: Disease-associated clones were reportedly significantly overrepresented in matched ankylosing spondylitis synovial fluid. Made up of eight highly homologous variants, a TCR beta motif appeared characteristic of ankylosing spondylitis blood.

V was clipped by 2 bases and J by 9 bases; unmatched bases: 14. CDR1 is MNHEY and CDR2 is SVGEGT in the germline V gene. The CDR3 consists of 18 residues. Using its own MiXCR run on the 5' RACE reads, TCRdb lists one record per CDR3 protein. The sample carries approximately 400,000 distinct CDR3 sequences, approximately 17% recorded once. Comments on this clonotype: Its antigen is unknown.

The chain couples TRBV6-2 or TRBV6-3 to TRBJ1-6; 9 bases agree with TRBD1. The sequencing sample was made of blood, either unsorted or a sorted T cell fraction (not recorded which). The origin of this receptor is a male donor with ankylosing spondylitis. The DNA of the CDR3 is TGTGCCAGCAGTTACCACGACCGGACCCGGGACAGGGTTTCACCCCTCCACTTT. Translated, it gives CASSYHDRTRDRVSPLHF.